Following are 24 T cell receptor beta chains from one sample sequenced in a study of vaccination effects on CD4 cells after COVID-19. Measured with immunoSEQ multiplex PCR; TCRdb has only the in-frame clones, and not every one. The sample lists about 15,000 clones; more than 60% were seen once. CD4+ T cells specific for antigen were expanded with viral peptide pools by the ViraFEST assay before sequencing. Having been cultured for roughly 10 days, the cells underwent CD4+ T cell isolation. All participants had two doses of either the BNT162b2 or mRNA-1273 vaccine. The antigens of these receptors remain unknown. Source: CD4+ T cells from PBMCs cultured with HCoV-NL63 spike peptides, taken after COVID-19 vaccination. These receptors were obtained from a human donor who received a COVID-19 vaccine.

There are a few counts of this clone. V gene TRBV29-1 combines with J gene TRBJ1-1, with 7 bases lining up with TRBD1. Germline assignment: CDR1 SQVTM and CDR2 ANQGSEA. Trimming cost V 8 bases and J 0 bases; bases outside gene matches: 3. There are 12 residues in the CDR3. In DNA, the CDR3 is TGCAGCTTGGGACAGATGAACACTGAAGCTTTCTTT. Translated, it gives CSLGQMNTEAFF.

The rearrangement uses TRBV7-8 and TRBJ1-4; D gene unclear. Germline assignment: CDR1 SGHVS and CDR2 FQNEAQ. The CDR3 runs to 13 residues. Trimming took 9 bases from V and 10 from J, leaving 18 bases between them. CDR3: CASSMSSKGKLFF. CDR3 nucleotide sequence: TGTGCCAGTTCTATGAGTTCTAAGGGAAAACTGTTTTTT.

The rearrangement joins TRBV6-6 to TRBJ1-1; D may be TRBD1 (6 bases). Germline values: CDR1 MNHNY, CDR2 SVGAGI (reference sequence). The CDR3 extends over 14 amino acids. V gave up 2 bases and J gave up 1 base, with 8 bases separating them. The CDR3 DNA is TGTGCCAGCAGTTACGGGGGGCCGAACACTGAAGCTTTCTTT. It specifies CASSYGGPNTEAFF.

The V and J genes are TRBV5-6 and TRBJ2-5, with 16 bases lining up with TRBD2. This CDR3 has 16 residues. Per the germline V gene, CDR1 is SGHDT and CDR2 is YYEEEE. J gave up 4 bases and V 4 bases, and 4 bases lay outside the gene matches. The CDR3 DNA reads TGTGCCAGCAGCCCTGGGACTAGCGGGAGGGGAGAGACCCAGTACTTC. As protein: CASSPGTSGRGETQYF.

This clone has only a few counts. V is TRBV4-2 and J is TRBJ1-3; D uncertain. Germline loops: CDR1 LGHNA, CDR2 YNFKEQ. The V gene lost 0 bases and the J gene lost 0 bases, with 15 bases spanning the gap. This CDR3 is 18 amino acids long. CDR3 nucleotide sequence: TGTGCCAGCAGCCAAGACCGTCCGATGGGGTCCTCTGGAAACACCATATATTTT. This encodes CASSQDRPMGSSGNTIYF.

The chain employs TRBV9 and TRBJ2-3; no firm D call. Looked up from germline, CDR1 is SGDLS and CDR2 is YYNGEE. The ends were cut back, 3 bases at V and 4 bases at J, with 12 bases in the middle. This CDR3 has 14 residues. Written as DNA, the CDR3 is TGTGCCAGCAGCGCCCTTTTTAGGGCAGATACGCAGTATTTT. It yields the protein CASSALFRADTQYF.

This chain uses TRBV7-9 with TRBJ2-7; D gene unclear. V lost 2 bases and J 5 bases, leaving 13 bases between the germline ends. The CDR3 runs 14 residues. Germline CDR1 reads SEHNR; CDR2 reads FQNEAQ (reference sequence). Here the CDR3 reads CASSLLGTLNEQYF. Here the CDR3 DNA reads TGTGCCAGCAGCTTATTGGGAACCTTGAACGAGCAGTACTTC.

The J gene is TRBJ1-1, the V gene TRBV3-1 (or the pseudogene TRBV3-2), with 9 nucleotides matching TRBD1. Per the germline V gene, CDR1 is LGHDT and CDR2 is YNNKEL (reference sequence). This CDR3 is built from 16 residues. Trimming at V came to 5 bases and at J to 0 bases, leaving 7 bases not matched to a gene. The CDR3 is CASSSRTGVMNTEAFF. CDR3 DNA: TGTGCCAGCAGCTCAAGGACAGGGGTCATGAACACTGAAGCTTTCTTT.

The chain has TRBV5-3 and TRBJ2-1; D is possibly TRBD2 (5 bases). TRBV5-3 is given ORF status, its function remaining uncertain. The CDR3 contains 16 residues. Trimming left V 4 bases short and J 9 bases short, with 23 bases between. CDR3 loop: CARSPRKCGSELEQFF. CDR3 bases: TGTGCCAGAAGCCCGAGAAAATGTGGGAGTGAACTTGAGCAGTTCTTC.

The chain is built from TRBV19 and TRBJ2-7, with a tentative D call TRBD1 (5 bases). The germline V gene has CDR1 LNHDA and CDR2 SQIVND (reference sequence). V was shortened by 4 bases and J by 2 bases, with 12 bases between the two germline ends. The length of the CDR3 is 14 residues. CDR3 amino acids: CASSTLTVPYEQYF. In nucleotides, the CDR3 is TGTGCCAGTAGTACCTTGACAGTACCCTACGAGCAGTACTTC.

The rearrangement links TRBV5-1 to TRBJ1-3; D is uncertain. V was shortened by 0 bases and J by 0 bases, with 13 bases between the two germline ends. Germline V CDR1 and CDR2: SGHRS, YFSETQ. There are 17 residues in the CDR3. CDR3 sequence: CASSLGSGGISGNTIYF. CDR3 sequence (DNA): TGCGCCAGCAGCTTGGGTTCGGGCGGGATCTCTGGAAACACCATATATTTT.

This clone was picked up one time. The chain employs TRBV6-5 and TRBJ1-5; D not certain. The V gene's germline CDR1 is MNHEY and CDR2 SVGAGI. Trimming cost V 6 bases and J 6 bases, with 12 bases left between them. The CDR3 is 13 residues long. CDR3 in amino acids: CASRLNRAQPQHF. CDR3 bases: TGTGCCAGCAGGCTTAACAGAGCTCAGCCCCAGCATTTT.

This clone was picked up a small number of times. CDR3 amino acids: CASSLLGFREKLFF. CDR3 sequence (DNA): TGCGCCAGCAGCTTGCTGGGGTTTCGCGAAAAACTGTTTTTT. The V gene is TRBV5-1, the J gene TRBJ1-4; no clear D. This CDR3 contains 14 residues. From germline, CDR1 is SGHRS and CDR2 YFSETQ. V was clipped by 1 base and J by 8 bases, with 12 bases between them.

This chain links TRBV21-1 with TRBJ2-5; TRBD2 is taken as the D call from the table, unchecked against the DNA. TRBV21-1 is a listed pseudogene. The CDR3 loop spans 23 amino acids. The CDR3 protein is CASSKDQGLAGGLDIWGRETQYF. In DNA, the CDR3 is TGTGCCAGCAGCAAAGATCAGGGACTAGCGGGGGGTTTGGACATTTGGGGGCGGGAGACCCAGTACTTC.

The rearrangement uses TRBV11-1 and TRBJ2-7; tentatively, D is TRBD1 (6 bases). From germline, CDR1 is SGHAT and CDR2 FQDESV (reference sequence). This CDR3 contains 13 residues. V lost 5 bases and J lost 2, with 10 bases in between. CDR3 coding DNA: TGTGCCAGCAGCCGGACAGCCCCCTACGAGCAGTACTTC. Its translation is CASSRTAPYEQYF. Based on the CDR3 plus reference TRBV11-1 and TRBJ2-7, the full variable domain is EAEVAQSPRYKITEKSQAVAFWCDPISGHATLYWYRQILGQGPELLVQFQDESVVDDSQLPKDRFSAERLKGVDSTLKIQPAELGDSAMYLCASSRTAPYEQYFGPGTRLTVT.

This rearrangement joins TRBV21-1 to TRBJ2-3; the table's D call TRBD1 went unverified against the DNA. TRBV21-1 is a pseudogene. CDR3 length: 19 residues. CDR3 nucleotides: TGTGCCAGCAGCATTGACAGGGGGCGCAGGGGTGGAAGCACAGATACGCAGTATTTT. Protein: CASSIDRGRRGGSTDTQYF.

The rearrangement uses TRBV6-1 and TRBJ1-1; possibly TRBD1 for D (5 bases). The CDR3 spans 14 residues. Germline V gene sequence: CDR1 MNHNS, CDR2 SASEGT. V shed 5 bases and J shed 5 bases, with 15 bases lying between them. CDR3: CASSQLPGWTEAFF. The CDR3 DNA reads as TGTGCCAGCAGTCAACTCCCAGGGTGGACTGAAGCTTTCTTT.

The CDR3 DNA reads TGCGCCAGCAGCTTGGAGGGGAATAATTCACCCCTCCACTTT. Encoded protein: CASSLEGNNSPLHF. V usage is TRBV5-1 and J usage is TRBJ1-6; TRBD1 is a possible D gene (5 bases). Germline V gene data show CDR1 as SGHRS and CDR2 as YFSETQ. The CDR3 consists of 14 residues. V lost 0 bases to trimming and J lost 5 bases, with 6 bases between them.

This clone was seen more than once but under ten times. This chain uses TRBV4-2 with TRBJ2-7, with TRBD2 matching over 9 bases. The CDR3 is 14 amino acids. V trimming: 5 bases; J trimming: 4 bases; junction bases outside the gene matches: 6. Germline CDR1 LGHNA, CDR2 YNFKEQ. CDR3: CASSSGGGVYEQYF. The CDR3 region has the DNA TGTGCCAGCAGCTCTGGCGGGGGGGTTTACGAGCAGTACTTC.

Here the CDR3 reads CASSLGLAGANNSPLHF. CDR3 nucleotide sequence: TGTGCCAGCAGCTTGGGGCTTGCAGGGGCTAATAATTCACCCCTCCACTTT. The chain has TRBV5-4 and TRBJ1-6; a weak D match, TRBD1 (6 bases). The CDR3 spans 17 residues. Deletions cut 0 bases from V and 5 bases from J, with 15 bases between. The germline V gene has CDR1 SGHNT and CDR2 YYREEE (reference sequence).

The chain recombines TRBV4-3 with TRBJ2-1; 8 bases are shared with TRBD1. Germline CDR1 and CDR2: LGHNA and YSLEER. V was clipped by 0 bases and J by 9 bases; unmatched bases: 10. CDR3 length: 16 residues. The chain's CDR3 is CASSQERTGGLGEQFF. CDR3 nucleotides: TGCGCCAGCAGCCAAGAAAGAACAGGGGGATTGGGTGAGCAGTTCTTC.

The gene calls are TRBV5-4 and TRBJ2-3; no clear D. Trimming left V 2 bases short and J 3 bases short, with 16 bases between. The CDR3 extends over 16 amino acids. The germline V gene encodes CDR1 SGHNT and CDR2 YYREEE (reference sequence). The CDR3 reads CASSFGRNIYTDTQYF. For the CDR3, the DNA is TGTGCCAGCAGCTTCGGTAGGAACATCTATACAGATACGCAGTATTTT. Full variable domain (missing parts from reference TRBV5-4 and TRBJ2-3): ETGVTQSPTHLIKTRGQQVTLRCSSQSGHNTVSWYQQALGQGPQFIFQYYREEENGRGNFPPRFSGLQFPNYSSELNVNALELDDSALYLCASSFGRNIYTDTQYFGPGTRLTVL.

This chain joins TRBV9 and TRBJ2-5, with 10 bases lining up with TRBD2. The CDR3 contains 14 residues. Germline-derived CDR1 and CDR2 are SGDLS and YYNGEE. Trimming took 3 bases from V and 5 from J; bases not matched to a gene: 4. The CDR3 spells CASSEGGLAETQYF. The DNA for the CDR3 is TGTGCCAGCAGCGAAGGGGGACTAGCGGAGACCCAGTACTTC. Full variable domain (remainder filled in from reference TRBV9 and TRBJ2-5): DSGVTQTPKHLITATGQRVTLRCSPRSGDLSVYWYQQSLDQGLQFLIQYYNGEERAKGNILERFSAQQFPDLHSELNLSSLELGDSALYFCASSEGGLAETQYFGPGTRLLVL.

The J gene is TRBJ1-6, the V gene TRBV4-2; no reliable D call. This CDR3 spans 13 amino acids. The V gene lost 0 bases and the J gene lost 15 bases, with 12 bases spanning the gap. Germline CDR1 is LGHNA and CDR2 is YNFKEQ. CDR3 protein: CASSQEGYGVLHF. The CDR3 coding sequence is TGTGCCAGCAGCCAAGAGGGCTATGGGGTCCTCCACTTT.